This T cell receptor (beta chain) was captured in a study of blood T cell repertoires in COVID-19. Overall study: COVID-19 samples from acute and convalescent phases originated in the United States, Italy and Spain. Sources were T cells, B-cell-depleted T cells, or PBMCs; the material itself was cDNA or gDNA.

V was clipped by 3 bases and J by 4 bases, with 12 bases between them. The germline gives CDR1 LNHNV, CDR2 YYDKDF (reference sequence). The CDR3 consists of 15 residues. Original data processing: By means of reference gene primer amplification, nucleated cell counts were estimated. Sequencing used immunoSEQ multiplex PCR; TCRdb keeps in-frame clones, though not all of them. V and J calls and clone size are as listed in that table; D and trimming were resolved from the DNA. Of about 240,000 clones in the sample, 87% were seen once. The genes are TRBV15 and TRBJ1-4; maybe TRBD1 (6 bases). The TCR comes from a man in his sixties who had recovered from COVID-19. Sequences were obtained from peripheral blood. The CDR3 protein is CATSRRGQLNEKLFF. The CDR3 bases are TGTGCCACCAGCAGGCGCGGACAGCTTAATGAAAAACTGTTTTTT.